The 29 T cell receptor beta chains below come from one sample, sequenced in a study of shared clonotypes between healthy human individuals. Profiling relied on immunoSEQ multiplex PCR, and the TCRdb table lists in-frame clones only, not all of them. Of more than 2,000,000 clones in the sample, about 92% were seen once. Sequenced material: naive CD4+ T cells from PBMCs. Subset: CD45RA+ positively selected. The origin of the receptors is a man aged 18 to 35 in good health. Some clones in this sample may be carry-over from other donors' samples.

This clone appeared once. This chain joins TRBV10-3 and TRBJ2-7, with a tentative D call TRBD1 (5 bases). V lost 3 bases to trimming and J lost 6 bases, with 15 bases between them. Germline loops: CDR1 ENHRY, CDR2 SYGVKD. The CDR3 covers 14 residues. CDR3 in DNA: TGTGCCATCAGTGATGGGCAGGGCGGTGGCGAGCAGTACTTC. Translation: CAISDGQGGGEQYF.

Details on this clone: This same CDR3 is encoded by further DNA sequences in the sample. This chain links TRBV5-1 with TRBJ1-1; D possibly corresponds to TRBD1 (6 bases). V lost 4 bases and J 4 bases, leaving 11 bases between the germline ends. CDR3 length: 13 amino acids. Per germline, CDR1 SGHRS and CDR2 YFSETQ. Here the CDR3 reads CASSEQGGTEAFF. DNA for the CDR3: TGCGCCAGCAGCGAACAGGGTGGCACTGAAGCTTTCTTT.

This clone was seen more than once but under ten times. At the DNA level, this CDR3 is encoded by other sequences in the same sample as well. The rearrangement uses TRBV2 and TRBJ2-5; no reliable D call. Germline values: CDR1 SNHLY, CDR2 FYNNEI. CDR3 size: 12 residues. V gave up 1 base and J gave up 2 bases, with 2 bases separating them. For the CDR3, the DNA is TGTGCCAGCAGTGAAGTACAAGAGACCCAGTACTTC. It encodes CASSEVQETQYF. Using reference TRBV2 and TRBJ2-5 for the parts outside the CDR3, the full variable domain is EPEVTQTPSHQVTQMGQEVILRCVPISNHLYFYWYRQILGQKVEFLVSFYNNEISEKSEIFDDQFSVERPDGSNFTLKIRSTKLEDSAMYFCASSEVQETQYFGPGTRLLVL.

The chain has TRBV14 and TRBJ2-1, with D hard to call. The CDR3 has 15 amino acids. V was shortened by 4 bases and J by 0 bases, with 10 bases between the two germline ends. The germline gives CDR1 SGHDN, CDR2 FVKESK. The DNA of the CDR3 is TGTGCCAGCAGCCGAGTGGTTGGCTCCTACAATGAGCAGTTCTTC. This gives the protein CASSRVVGSYNEQFF.

The V and J genes are TRBV6-6 and TRBJ1-1; no clear D gene. The V and J ends lost 2 bases and 0 bases respectively, with 7 bases between them. Germline CDR1 MNHNY, CDR2 SVGAGI (reference sequence). This CDR3 contains 14 residues. DNA for the CDR3: TGTGCCAGCAGTTACGCCTTCATGAACACTGAAGCTTTCTTT. This codes for CASSYAFMNTEAFF.

The rearrangement uses TRBV20-1 and TRBJ2-7, with D unclear. Per the germline V gene, CDR1 is DFQATT and CDR2 is SNEGSKA (reference sequence). Trimming removed 5 bases from V and 1 base from J, with 6 bases in between. This CDR3 is built from 11 residues. The CDR3 loop is CSAGPSYEQYF. The DNA for the CDR3 is TGCAGTGCTGGCCCGTCCTACGAGCAGTACTTC.

CDR3 DNA sequence: TGTGCCTGGAGCACCGGGACTAGCGGGCCGGGCGGCAATGAGCAGTTCTTC. It specifies CAWSTGTSGPGGNEQFF. This chain uses TRBV30 with TRBJ2-1; 12 bases are shared with TRBD2. V was pared by 3 bases and J by 6 bases, with 12 bases of the junction left unmatched. The CDR3 spans 17 residues. CDR1 is GTSNPN and CDR2 is SVGIG in the germline V gene (reference sequence).

V gene TRBV7-6 combines with J gene TRBJ2-7; the D is unclear. The germline CDR1 and CDR2 sequences are SGHVS and FNYEAQ. V shed 6 bases and J shed 4 bases, with 10 bases lying between them. There are 12 residues in the CDR3. The CDR3 sequence is CASRITEYEQYF. In DNA, the CDR3 is TGTGCCAGCAGAATCACAGAGTACGAGCAGTACTTC.

The rearrangement links TRBV19 to TRBJ2-3; D uncertain. CDR1 is LNHDA and CDR2 is SQIVND in the germline V gene (reference sequence). The CDR3 length is 15 residues. V was trimmed by 6 bases and J by 1 base, leaving 14 bases between them. CDR3 region: CASRNNPRGTDTQYF. The DNA of the CDR3 is TGTGCCAGTAGGAATAACCCCCGGGGCACAGATACGCAGTATTTT.

The chain employs TRBV30 and TRBJ1-5, with 7 nucleotides matching TRBD1. Germline CDR1 reads GTSNPN; CDR2 reads SVGIG (reference sequence). The trim removed 7 bases at V and 7 bases at J, leaving 7 bases unmatched. The CDR3 length is 12 residues. CDR3 region: CASQGGRQPQHF. The CDR3, as DNA: TGTGCCTCTCAGGGGGGGAGACAGCCCCAGCATTTT.

The chain uses TRBV5-1 and TRBJ1-3, with 7 bases matching TRBD1. The V gene end was trimmed by 5 bases and the J gene end by 0 bases; junction bases not matched to a gene: 8. Germline CDR1 reads SGHRS; CDR2 reads YFSETQ. There are 16 residues in the CDR3. The CDR3 reads CASRSGQPTSGNTIYF. In DNA form, the CDR3 reads TGCGCCAGCAGATCGGGACAGCCTACCTCTGGAAACACCATATATTTT.

The V gene is TRBV10-3, the J gene TRBJ2-6; 7 bases are shared with TRBD2. The V gene's germline CDR1 is ENHRY and CDR2 SYGVKD. V was clipped by 4 bases and J by 1 base; unmatched bases: 4. This CDR3 region has 16 residues. CDR3 nucleotides: TGTGCCATCAGTGGAGGGAGGGTTTCTGGGGCCAACGTCCTGACTTTC. Protein: CAISGGRVSGANVLTF.

This rearrangement joins TRBV6-1 to TRBJ2-7, with TRBD2 as a possible D gene (6 bases). CDR3 length: 14 amino acids. Trimming cost V 5 bases and J 5 bases, with 16 bases left between them. Per the germline V gene, CDR1 is MNHNS and CDR2 is SASEGT. CDR3 sequence reads: CASSSGGLGDEQYF. The DNA of the CDR3 is TGTGCCAGCAGTTCCGGGGGACTTGGTGACGAGCAGTACTTC.

The V and J genes are TRBV7-3 and TRBJ2-2; TRBD2 agrees at 8 bases. Germline-derived CDR1 and CDR2 are SGHTA and FQGTGA. J was trimmed by 6 bases and V by 5 bases; bases with no gene match: 11. This CDR3 has 16 residues. CDR3 nucleotides: TGTGCCAGCAGCGCTAGGGGACTAGTGGGGTCCGGGGAGCTGTTTTTT. It is translated as CASSARGLVGSGELFF.

The rearrangement links TRBV7-2 to TRBJ2-2; D is possibly TRBD2 (5 bases). Germline V gives CDR1 SGHTA, CDR2 FQGNSA. V was trimmed by 3 bases and J by 6 bases, leaving 14 bases between them. CDR3 length: 15 amino acids. The CDR3 reads CASSFQLVSSGELFF. CDR3 coding DNA: TGTGCCAGCAGCTTTCAACTAGTTTCCTCCGGGGAGCTGTTTTTT.

The chain carries TRBV7-2 and TRBJ2-1; 12 bases are shared with TRBD2. Trimming removed 4 bases from V and 9 bases from J; junction bases left unmatched: 4. The CDR3 is 14 residues long. CDR1 and CDR2 from the germline V gene are SGHTA and FQGNSA. The CDR3 region is CASSSRLAGAEQFF. In nucleotides, the CDR3 is TGTGCCAGCAGCTCTCGACTAGCGGGAGCTGAGCAGTTCTTC.

This chain connects TRBV5-1 to TRBJ2-2, with D perhaps matching TRBD2 (6 bases). The germline V and J ends were trimmed by 4 bases and 5 bases, with 9 bases remaining between them. Germline lookup yields CDR1 SGHRS and CDR2 YFSETQ. This CDR3 region has 13 residues. CDR3 nucleotide sequence: TGCGCCAGCAGCACGGAGGGGACCGGGGAGCTGTTTTTT. This encodes CASSTEGTGELFF.

This CDR3 is CASAWGEGEKLFF. CDR3 coding DNA: TGTGCCAGCGCGTGGGGGGAAGGCGAAAAACTGTTTTTT. This chain links TRBV7-9 with TRBJ1-4; tentatively, D is TRBD1 (5 bases). Looked up from germline, CDR1 is SEHNR and CDR2 is FQNEAQ (reference sequence). The CDR3 runs to 13 residues. Trimming left V 8 bases short and J 8 bases short, with 15 bases between.

In DNA, the CDR3 is TGTGCCAGCAGTGAATGGGGAAGGCGTAATGAAAAACTGTTTTTT. Protein product: CASSEWGRRNEKLFF. The gene calls are TRBV6-1 and TRBJ1-4, with D unclear. CDR1 is MNHNS and CDR2 is SASEGT in the germline V gene. V was clipped by 2 bases and J by 4 bases, with 11 bases between them. CDR3 length equals 15 residues.

The chain couples TRBV7-3 to TRBJ2-3; TRBD2 aligns across 8 bases. Germline CDR1 SGHTA, CDR2 FQGTGA. The CDR3 covers 16 residues. After removal of 5 bases from V and 9 bases from J, the junction contained 16 bases not matched to a gene. The CDR3 bases are TGTGCCAGCAGCCAAACCCCCGGGCTAGCGGGTGGCACGCAGTATTTT. Translated, it gives CASSQTPGLAGGTQYF.

The rearrangement links TRBV7-2 to TRBJ1-1, with a tentative D call TRBD1 (6 bases). The CDR3 covers 14 residues. The V end was cut by 5 bases, the J end by 2 bases, with 12 bases between. Per germline, CDR1 SGHTA and CDR2 FQGNSA. The CDR3 DNA sequence: TGTGCCAGCAGCCCACAGGGAGTTAACACTGAAGCTTTCTTT. This translates into CASSPQGVNTEAFF.

Concerning this clone: At the DNA level, this CDR3 is encoded by other sequences in the same sample as well. V usage is TRBV6-5 and J usage is TRBJ2-2; D perhaps matches TRBD1 (5 bases). The CDR3 loop spans 14 amino acids. CDR1 MNHEY and CDR2 SVGAGI come from the germline V gene. Trimming stripped 5 bases from V and 1 base from J, with 8 bases between. CDR3 nucleotides: TGTGCCAGCAGTCTTGACAGGAACACCGGGGAGCTGTTTTTT. Translation: CASSLDRNTGELFF.

This sequence joins TRBV28 and TRBJ2-7; D not resolved. Germline assignment: CDR1 MDHEN and CDR2 SYDVKM. This CDR3 has 12 residues. With 3 bases removed from V and 3 bases from J, the gap between germline ends came to 6 bases. The DNA for the CDR3 is TGTGCCAGCAGTTTCGCGGACTACGAGCAGTACTTC. Amino acids: CASSFADYEQYF.

Regarding this clone: Other nucleotide sequences in the sample specify the same CDR3. The chain links TRBV7-3 to TRBJ2-1; D possibly corresponds to TRBD2 (6 bases). V was cut by 1 base and J by 2 bases, with 12 bases left in between. Germline CDR1 SGHTA, CDR2 FQGTGA. The CDR3 consists of 16 residues. DNA for the CDR3: TGTGCCAGCAGCTTAATGGGGGGACCCCCCTACAATGAGCAGTTCTTC. It yields the protein CASSLMGGPPYNEQFF.

The chain has TRBV27 and TRBJ2-1, with 8 bases identical to TRBD1. V shed 5 bases and J 0 bases; nucleotides not matched to a gene: 18. This CDR3 contains 20 residues. Germline values: CDR1 MNHEY, CDR2 SMNVEV (reference sequence). For the CDR3, the DNA is TGTGCCAGCAGTCCACAGGGGGTACTAATCGGAGGGAGCTCCTACAATGAGCAGTTCTTC. Amino acid sequence: CASSPQGVLIGGSSYNEQFF.

The gene calls are TRBV7-8 and TRBJ2-7; 9 bases fit TRBD1. V gave up 6 bases and J gave up 4 bases; unmatched junction bases: 10. The CDR3 length is 15 residues. The V gene's germline CDR1 is SGHVS and CDR2 FQNEAQ. The CDR3 region has the DNA TGTGCCAGCAGGATTAGGGGACAGGGTTTGTACGAGCAGTACTTC. Translation: CASRIRGQGLYEQYF.

The rearrangement uses TRBV7-8 and TRBJ2-7; D perhaps matches TRBD2 (5 bases). This CDR3 is 16 amino acids long. The V gene lost 1 base and the J gene lost 2 bases, with 15 bases spanning the gap. Germline V gene data show CDR1 as SGHVS and CDR2 as FQNEAQ. The CDR3 DNA reads TGTGCCAGCAGCTTAGTGGGCGGGTCGGTGGCCTACGAGCAGTACTTC. Translating it yields CASSLVGGSVAYEQYF.

This chain uses TRBV11-2 with TRBJ2-7, with 9 bases identical to TRBD1. This CDR3 spans 15 amino acids. Germline V gives CDR1 SGHAT, CDR2 FQNNGV. V dropped 1 base and J dropped 5; count of bases not matched to a gene: 6. The CDR3 DNA follows: TGTGCCAGCAGCTTAGTGGGGACAGGGTATGACGAGCAGTACTTC. It codes for CASSLVGTGYDEQYF.

The rearrangement uses TRBV11-2 and TRBJ2-3; D gene ambiguous. Germline assignment: CDR1 SGHAT and CDR2 FQNNGV. This CDR3 is 14 amino acids long. The ends were cut back, 2 bases at V and 7 bases at J, with 13 bases in the middle. CDR3 sequence reads: CASSLQGASYTQYF. The CDR3 bases are TGTGCCAGCAGCTTACAAGGAGCCTCCTATACGCAGTATTTT.